The table lists the clone carrying this T cell receptor beta chain with many counts. Antigen specificity is unknown. This specimen belongs to a study of CD8 T cells in ankylosing spondylitis. Notes on the study in general: Made up of fewer than ten highly homologous variants, a TCR beta motif appeared characteristic of ankylosing spondylitis blood.

Researchers built TCR beta libraries using quantitative 5'-RACE with molecular barcodes. TCRdb independently ran MiXCR on the 5' RACE reads; one entry per CDR3 protein. This sample carries about 460,000 distinct CDR3 sequences, about 5.4% of them seen once, and the ten largest clones take under 4.5%. V lost 5 bases, J lost 3 bases, and 8 bases stayed unmatched. The CDR3 is made up of 15 amino acids. Germline V gene lookup returns CDR1 ENHRY and CDR2 SYGVKD. This chain connects TRBV10-3 to TRBJ2-3, with 7 positions matching TRBD2. This clonotype was obtained from a male donor with ankylosing spondylitis. Sequenced sample: blood, either unsorted or a sorted T cell fraction (not recorded which). As DNA, the CDR3 is TGTGCCATCAGTTCGGGGAGGGGTATAACAGATACGCAGTATTTT. Translation gives CAISSGRGITDTQYF.